This TCR beta chain is drawn from a study of beta chain features in type 1 diabetes. Study-wide results and caveats: Sequencing used cDNA, and cells with high TCR expression could therefore be over-represented. Equally in patients and controls, PCR might preferentially amplify shorter templates.

About this clone itself: What it binds is not known.

Sorted populations all exceeded 98% purity. Germline CDR1 MNHEY, CDR2 SVGAGI. The CDR3 has 16 amino acids. V was pared by 2 bases and J by 2 bases, with 12 bases between. Reverse transcription of all isolated RNA meant that expressed TCRB transcripts were sequenced. Here immunoSEQ multiplex PCR was the method, and the copy in TCRdb shows in-frame clones only, minus some. The sample has a few hundred thousand clones, around 10% seen once. This receptor was obtained from a young woman in good health. This chain uses TRBV6-5 with TRBJ2-2; unclear D gene. The sequenced sample was naive CD4+ T cells from blood. The chain's CDR3 is CASSYGPRRNTGELFF. The CDR3 DNA is TGTGCCAGCAGTTACGGGCCAAGGCGAAACACCGGGGAGCTGTTTTTT.